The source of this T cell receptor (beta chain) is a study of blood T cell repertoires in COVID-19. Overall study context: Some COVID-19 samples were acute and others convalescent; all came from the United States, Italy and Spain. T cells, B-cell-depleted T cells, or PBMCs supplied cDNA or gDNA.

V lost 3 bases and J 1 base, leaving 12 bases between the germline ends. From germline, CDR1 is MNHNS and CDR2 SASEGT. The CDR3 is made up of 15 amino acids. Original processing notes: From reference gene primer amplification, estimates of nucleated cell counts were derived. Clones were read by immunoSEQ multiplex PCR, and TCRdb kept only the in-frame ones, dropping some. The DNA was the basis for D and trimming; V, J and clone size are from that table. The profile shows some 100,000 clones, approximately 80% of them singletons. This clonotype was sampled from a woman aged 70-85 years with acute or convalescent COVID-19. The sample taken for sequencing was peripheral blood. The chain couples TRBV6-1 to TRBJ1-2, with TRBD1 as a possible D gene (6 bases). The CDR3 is CASSDRDKFNYGYTF. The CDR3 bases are TGTGCCAGCAGTGACCGGGACAAATTTAACTATGGCTACACCTTC.